This T cell receptor beta chain came from a study of blood T cell repertoires in COVID-19. Study-wide context: Both acute and convalescent COVID-19 samples were obtained from the United States, Italy and Spain.

The CDR3 sequence is 14 residues long. Trimming cost V 1 base and J 13 bases, with 17 bases left between them. Germline V gene data show CDR1 as GTSNPN and CDR2 as SVGIG (reference sequence). The cohort comprised adults aged roughly 18 to 95 years residing in under 25 US areas. Assay: immunoSEQ multiplex PCR; the TCRdb copy retains only in-frame clones and omits some. There are approximately 230,000 clones in the sample; approximately 90% occur only once, and more than 3.5% lies in the top ten. Sequencing was carried out using PBMCs or T cells enriched from blood (not recorded which). This clonotype originated in a woman aged 25 to 39 who had recovered from COVID-19. The rearrangement uses TRBV30 and TRBJ1-6; D may be TRBD1 (5 bases). The CDR3 region is CAWSAGGGIQPLHF. CDR3 DNA sequence: TGTGCCTGGAGTGCGGGGGGGGGAATTCAGCCCCTCCACTTT.